This entry lists 17 T cell receptor beta chains sequenced from one sample in a study of cytomegalovirus exposure and HLA in healthy donors. With 60 Vbeta and 13 Jbeta primers, the PCR was carried out. Measured with immunoSEQ multiplex PCR; TCRdb has only the in-frame clones, and not every one. The data show some 170,000 clones, 75% to 85% seen once. Sequencing was performed on PBMCs. All receptors come from a man aged 50-59 years in good health and CMV-seropositive.

J is TRBJ2-2 and V is TRBV11-1, with D possibly being TRBD1 (6 bases). The ends were cut back, 4 bases at V and 0 bases at J, with 9 bases in the middle. Germline loops: CDR1 SGHAT, CDR2 FQDESV (reference sequence). The CDR3 spans 15 residues. The CDR3 nucleotides read TGTGCCAGCAGCTACGGGACACCGAACACCGGGGAGCTGTTTTTT. The encoded protein is CASSYGTPNTGELFF.

In its sample, this clone was seen once. The rearrangement joins TRBV5-6 to TRBJ2-1; 11 positions agree with TRBD2. The germline V gene has CDR1 SGHDT and CDR2 YYEEEE. Trimming at V came to 3 bases and at J to 2 bases, leaving 1 base not matched to a gene. The CDR3 length is 15 residues. The CDR3 protein is CASSYSGRAYNEQFF. For the CDR3, the DNA is TGTGCCAGCAGCTATAGCGGGAGGGCCTACAATGAGCAGTTCTTC.

This clone was observed a few times. V is TRBV19 and J is TRBJ1-1; 9 nucleotides align to TRBD1. V gave up 4 bases and J gave up 5 bases; unmatched junction bases: 8. Per germline, CDR1 LNHDA and CDR2 SQIVND (reference sequence). The CDR3 runs to 15 residues. CDR3 region: CASSTRTGVVTEAFF. DNA of the CDR3: TGTGCCAGTAGTACTAGGACAGGGGTTGTTACTGAAGCTTTCTTT.

This clone is a singleton in its sample. This rearrangement joins TRBV19 to TRBJ1-2; 8 bases map to TRBD1. V was clipped by 6 bases and J by 2 bases; unmatched bases: 2. The V gene's germline CDR1 is LNHDA and CDR2 SQIVND (reference sequence). The CDR3 is 13 amino acids. Written as DNA, the CDR3 is TGTGCCAGTAGCCGGGACAGGAACTATGGCTACACCTTC. Translating it yields CASSRDRNYGYTF.

This rearrangement joins TRBV28 to TRBJ1-2; D might be TRBD1 (5 bases). The V gene lost 5 bases and the J gene lost 4 bases, with 11 bases spanning the gap. The CDR3 sequence is 13 residues long. CDR1 is MDHEN and CDR2 is SYDVKM in the germline V gene. DNA for the CDR3: TGTGCCAGCAGTCAGGGAGGAGGCTATGGCTACACCTTC. Its protein is CASSQGGGYGYTF.

The chain combines TRBV19 with TRBJ1-1; TRBD1 agrees at 7 bases. The CDR3 loop spans 14 amino acids. Losses at the gene ends were 9 bases for V and 1 base for J; bases not matched to a gene: 8. The germline gives CDR1 LNHDA, CDR2 SQIVND (reference sequence). CDR3 loop: CASLQGVANTEAFF. The CDR3 DNA reads TGTGCCAGCCTTCAGGGGGTAGCGAACACTGAAGCTTTCTTT.

This chain links TRBV11-2 with TRBJ2-2, with TRBD2 identical over 11 bases. CDR3 size: 18 residues. V lost 5 bases to trimming and J lost 3 bases; unmatched junction nucleotides: 11. In germline, CDR1 is SGHAT, CDR2 FQNNGV. The CDR3 sequence is CASSLRLSGRGHTGELFF. The CDR3 coding sequence is TGTGCCAGCAGCCTCCGACTTAGCGGGAGGGGTCACACCGGGGAGCTGTTTTTT.

The rearrangement joins TRBV10-1 to TRBJ1-6; D not resolved. Germline assignment: CDR1 WNHNN and CDR2 SYGVQD (reference sequence). The CDR3 covers 20 residues. Trimming cost V 0 bases and J 5 bases, with 23 bases left between them. CDR3 in DNA: TGCGCCAGCAGTGAGTCGAACCCGGAGGACTCTCGGTCGGATAATTCACCCCTCCACTTT. Translated: CASSESNPEDSRSDNSPLHF.

The chain carries TRBV2 and TRBJ2-4; D might be TRBD2 (5 bases). The CDR3 contains 12 residues. V was trimmed by 9 bases and J by 0 bases, leaving 6 bases between them. Looked up from germline, CDR1 is SNHLY and CDR2 is FYNNEI. In nucleotides, the CDR3 is TGTGCCAGGGACTTAGCCAAAAACATTCAGTACTTC. It translates to CARDLAKNIQYF.

The chain has TRBV4-2 and TRBJ2-5; 13 nucleotides line up with TRBD2. The CDR3 sequence is 16 residues long. V lost 2 bases to trimming and J lost 5 bases; unmatched junction nucleotides: 5. Germline-derived CDR1 and CDR2 are LGHNA and YNFKEQ. This CDR3 reads CASSQPGLAGDETQYF. The CDR3 DNA is TGTGCCAGCAGCCAACCCGGACTAGCGGGAGATGAGACCCAGTACTTC.

The rearrangement joins TRBV7-9 to TRBJ1-2; D ambiguous. With 0 bases removed from V and 5 bases from J, the gap between germline ends came to 10 bases. The germline V gene has CDR1 SEHNR and CDR2 FQNEAQ (reference sequence). The CDR3 is 14 amino acids. The CDR3 DNA is TGTGCCAGCAGCTTAGCGGAAGGAGGATATGGCTACACCTTC. As protein: CASSLAEGGYGYTF.

In DNA form, the CDR3 reads TGTGCCATCCACGATCCGGGGGGCGGGGGCTACACCTTC. Its translation is CAIHDPGGGGYTF. This rearrangement joins TRBV10-3 to TRBJ1-2, with a tentative D call TRBD1 (6 bases). V gave up 8 bases and J gave up 8 bases, with 18 bases separating them. CDR1 ENHRY and CDR2 SYGVKD come from the germline V gene. The CDR3 extends over 13 amino acids.

The chain has TRBV2 and TRBJ2-2; 7 bases are a match to TRBD1. The CDR3 sequence is 15 residues long. Germline assignment: CDR1 SNHLY and CDR2 FYNNEI. The J segment lost 4 bases and the V segment lost 7 bases, leaving 9 bases of the junction unmatched. The DNA for the CDR3 is TGTGCCAGCACAATCGACAGGGTGGGCACCGGGGAGCTGTTTTTT. Protein sequence: CASTIDRVGTGELFF.

V is TRBV12-2 and J is TRBJ2-1; TRBD2, as called in the table, went unchecked against the DNA. TRBV12-2 is noted as a pseudogene. The CDR3 length is 17 residues. CDR3 in amino acids: CASRLDFVLIKYNEQFF. Written as DNA, the CDR3 is TGTGCAAGTCGCTTGGACTTTGTACTAATTAAATACAATGAGCAGTTCTTC.

The gene calls are TRBV27 and TRBJ2-1; the match to TRBD1 covers 8 bases. Germline CDR1 reads MNHEY; CDR2 reads SMNVEV (reference sequence). This CDR3 has 17 amino acids. V dropped 6 bases and J dropped 0; count of bases not matched to a gene: 10. CDR3: CASSQGRQGSSYNEQFF. Written as DNA, the CDR3 is TGTGCCAGCAGCCAGGGGAGACAGGGGAGCTCCTACAATGAGCAGTTCTTC.

The rearrangement uses TRBV7-2 and TRBJ1-1, with 8 bases aligning to TRBD1. Germline V gene lookup returns CDR1 SGHTA and CDR2 FQGNSA. With V trimmed by 2 bases and J by 4 bases, 3 bases remained unmatched. The CDR3 length is 14 residues. CDR3 sequence reads: CASSLRQGPTEAFF. The CDR3 bases are TGTGCCAGCAGCTTAAGACAGGGGCCCACTGAAGCTTTCTTT.

V and J are TRBV28 and TRBJ1-5; a possible D gene is TRBD1 (6 bases). V was pared by 7 bases and J by 5 bases, with 9 bases between. The CDR3 runs to 12 residues. Germline V gene lookup returns CDR1 MDHEN and CDR2 SYDVKM. This CDR3 reads CASKTGHQPQHF. CDR3 nucleotide sequence: TGTGCCAGCAAAACAGGGCATCAGCCCCAGCATTTT.